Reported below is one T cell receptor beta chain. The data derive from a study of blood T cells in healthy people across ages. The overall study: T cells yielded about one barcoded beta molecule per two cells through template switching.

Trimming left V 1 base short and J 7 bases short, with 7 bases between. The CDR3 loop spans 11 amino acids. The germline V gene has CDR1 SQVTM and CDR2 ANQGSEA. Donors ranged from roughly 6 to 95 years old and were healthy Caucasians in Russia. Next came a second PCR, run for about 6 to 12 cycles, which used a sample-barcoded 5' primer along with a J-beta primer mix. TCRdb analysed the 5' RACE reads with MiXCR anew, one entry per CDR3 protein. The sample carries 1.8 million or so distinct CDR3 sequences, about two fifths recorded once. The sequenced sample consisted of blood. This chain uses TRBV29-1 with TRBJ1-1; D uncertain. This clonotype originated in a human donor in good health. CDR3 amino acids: CSVEVRFEAFF. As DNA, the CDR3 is TGCAGCGTTGAAGTACGGTTTGAAGCTTTCTTT.